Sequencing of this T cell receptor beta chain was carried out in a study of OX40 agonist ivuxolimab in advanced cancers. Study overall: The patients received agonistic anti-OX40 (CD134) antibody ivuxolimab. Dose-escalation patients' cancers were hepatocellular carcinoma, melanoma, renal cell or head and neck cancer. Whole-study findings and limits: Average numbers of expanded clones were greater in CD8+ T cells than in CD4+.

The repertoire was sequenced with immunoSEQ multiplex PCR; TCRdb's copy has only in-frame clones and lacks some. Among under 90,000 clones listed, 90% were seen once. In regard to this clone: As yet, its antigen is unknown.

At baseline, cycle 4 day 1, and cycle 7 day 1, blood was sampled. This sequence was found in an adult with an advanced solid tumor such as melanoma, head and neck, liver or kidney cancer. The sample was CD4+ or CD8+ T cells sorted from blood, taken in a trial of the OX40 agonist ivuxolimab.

The CDR3 region is CASSFRTGSTDTQYF. The CDR3, as DNA: TGTGCCAGTAGTTTCCGGACAGGGAGCACAGATACGCAGTATTTT. V is TRBV19 and J is TRBJ2-3; TRBD1 agrees at 8 bases. V dropped 5 bases and J dropped 0; count of bases not matched to a gene: 4. CDR1 and CDR2 (germline): LNHDA, SQIVND (reference sequence). This CDR3 has 15 amino acids.